This T cell receptor (beta chain) was observed in a study of post-analysis software for immune sequencing data. Study outcomes and limitations: In patients, about five TRBV segments were more frequent than in controls, with TRBV5-6, TRBV5-1 and TRBV20-1 among them.

About this clonotype itself: Its target is unknown.

The CDR3 sequence is 12 residues long. CDR1 is LGHDT, CDR2 YNNKEL, per germline (reference sequence). The V gene lost 1 base and the J gene lost 9 bases, with 7 bases spanning the gap. Incorporated into the TCR beta cDNA libraries were unique molecular identifiers, which served to reduce PCR and sequencing biases. Each CDR3 protein gets one entry after TCRdb re-called the PCR reads with MiXCR. The sample comprises 650,000 to 900,000 distinct CDR3 sequences, 46% of which are singletons, and roughly 4.9% rests with the top ten. Specimen: blood. This clonotype was sampled from a girl aged 10 to 17 with multiple sclerosis. The chain is built from TRBV3-1 and TRBJ2-1; TRBD1 or TRBD2 may be the D gene (5 bases each). CDR3: CASSQAGGEQFF. CDR3 coding DNA: TGTGCCAGCAGCCAAGCTGGGGGTGAGCAGTTCTTC.